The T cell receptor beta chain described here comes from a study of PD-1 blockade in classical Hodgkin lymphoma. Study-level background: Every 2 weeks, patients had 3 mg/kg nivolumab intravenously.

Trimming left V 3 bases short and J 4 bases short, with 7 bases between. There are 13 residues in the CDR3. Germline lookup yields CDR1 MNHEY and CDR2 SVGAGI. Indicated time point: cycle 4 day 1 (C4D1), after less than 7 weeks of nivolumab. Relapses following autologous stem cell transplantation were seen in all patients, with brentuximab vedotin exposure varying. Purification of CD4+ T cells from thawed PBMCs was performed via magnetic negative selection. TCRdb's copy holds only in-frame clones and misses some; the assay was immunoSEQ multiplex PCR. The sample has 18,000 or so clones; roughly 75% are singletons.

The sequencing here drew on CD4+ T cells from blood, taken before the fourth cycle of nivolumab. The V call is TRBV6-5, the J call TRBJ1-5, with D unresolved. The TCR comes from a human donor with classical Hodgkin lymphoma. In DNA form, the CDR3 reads TGTGCCAGCAGTTATAAGGGTAATCAGCCCCAGCATTTT. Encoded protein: CASSYKGNQPQHF.